Listed here are 23 T cell receptor beta chains from one sample, sequenced in a study of vaccination and CD4 T cells after COVID-19. Noted time point: late sampling 161 to 241 days after vaccination in three convalescent patients. One entry per CDR3 protein results from TCRdb running MiXCR on the PCR reads. Here the sample spans more than 35,000 distinct CDR3 sequences, about 35% being singletons. The sample here was CD4+ T cells from blood, taken about 7 months after SARS-CoV-2 vaccination. The receptors come from a human donor who had recovered from COVID-19.

This chain links TRBV20-1 with TRBJ2-7, with 7 bases identical to TRBD2. The CDR3 totals 14 residues. Germline V gives CDR1 DFQATT, CDR2 SNEGSKA (reference sequence). The J segment lost 4 bases and the V segment lost 2 bases, leaving 8 bases of the junction unmatched. For the CDR3, the DNA is TGCAGTGCTAGATTAGCGGGCCACCTGTACGAGCAGTACTTC. Residues: CSARLAGHLYEQYF.

This clonotype showed up just a few times. The rearrangement links TRBV10-2 to TRBJ1-6, with D perhaps matching TRBD1 (5 bases). The CDR3 spans 13 residues. Germline V gene data show CDR1 as WSHSY and CDR2 as SAAADI. V shed 2 bases and J shed 10 bases, with 9 bases lying between them. The CDR3 DNA is TGCGCCAGCAGTGAGACAGGCGGATCACCCCTCCACTTT. As protein: CASSETGGSPLHF.

V and J are TRBV6-2 or TRBV6-3 and TRBJ2-7; the D gene could be TRBD1 or TRBD2 (5 bases each). The CDR3 has 15 residues. Trimming took off 2 bases at V and 3 bases at J, with 14 bases between the two ends. Germline CDR1 and CDR2: MNHEY and SVGEGT. CDR3 residues: CASSYGGRVGYEQYF. In DNA form, the CDR3 reads TGTGCCAGCAGTTACGGAGGCAGGGTGGGCTACGAGCAGTACTTC.

The chain uses TRBV20-1 and TRBJ2-7, with D perhaps TRBD1 (6 bases). CDR3 size: 15 residues. The V gene lost 0 bases and the J gene lost 2 bases, with 14 bases spanning the gap. CDR1 DFQATT and CDR2 SNEGSKA come from the germline V gene (reference sequence). The CDR3 coding sequence is TGCAGTGCTAGAGATCTTACGCAGGGGACCTACGAGCAGTACTTC. Translating it yields CSARDLTQGTYEQYF.

Only a few counts were recorded for this clonotype. The chain uses TRBV28 and TRBJ2-7; 9 bases are a match to TRBD2. After removal of 4 bases from V and 0 bases from J, the junction contained 16 bases not matched to a gene. The CDR3 covers 19 residues. Germline assignment: CDR1 MDHEN and CDR2 SYDVKM. CDR3 nucleotide sequence: TGTGCCAGCAGTTGGACTACCTTAGGTCTAGCGGGGCTCTCCTACGAGCAGTACTTC. It is translated as CASSWTTLGLAGLSYEQYF. The variable domain in full, with the rest retrieved from reference TRBV28 and TRBJ2-7, is DVKVTQSSRYLVKRTGEKVFLECVQDMDHENMFWYRQDPGLGLRLIYFSYDVKMKEKGDIPEGYSVSREKKERFSLILESASTNQTSMYLCASSWTTLGLAGLSYEQYFGPGTRLTVT.

The rearrangement uses TRBV19 and TRBJ2-3, with 11 bases identical to TRBD2. The trim removed 1 base at V and 0 bases at J, leaving 6 bases unmatched. The CDR3 contains 18 residues. Germline loops: CDR1 LNHDA, CDR2 SQIVND (reference sequence). The CDR3, as DNA: TGTGCCAGTAGTATAGCGTTAGCGGGAGGGAGTAGCACAGATACGCAGTATTTT. It specifies CASSIALAGGSSTDTQYF.

The genes are TRBV7-6 and TRBJ2-5; D is undetermined. Looked up from germline, CDR1 is SGHVS and CDR2 is FNYEAQ. The CDR3 spans 13 residues. Trimming left V 3 bases short and J 5 bases short, with 10 bases between. The CDR3 DNA reads as TGTGCCAGCAGCTTCGCGGAGTCGGAGACCCAGTACTTC. This translates into CASSFAESETQYF.

This clonotype turned up a few times. The rearrangement links TRBV6-1 to TRBJ2-1, with TRBD1 matching 7 bases. V trimming: 6 bases; J trimming: 0 bases; junction bases outside the gene matches: 5. Per the germline V gene, CDR1 is MNHNS and CDR2 is SASEGT. The CDR3 runs 15 residues. CDR3 loop: CASRKQGSSYNEQFF. The CDR3 DNA reads as TGTGCCAGCAGAAAACAGGGGAGCTCCTACAATGAGCAGTTCTTC.

The chain carries TRBV20-1 and TRBJ2-1, with 7 bases identical to TRBD2. The V gene's germline CDR1 is DFQATT and CDR2 SNEGSKA (reference sequence). Trimming took 3 bases from V and 0 from J; bases not matched to a gene: 8. This CDR3 spans 16 amino acids. The CDR3 region has the DNA TGCAGTGCTAGTCACCCGACTAGCAGCTCCTACAATGAGCAGTTCTTC. Translating it yields CSASHPTSSSYNEQFF.

The chain employs TRBV6-1 and TRBJ2-7; 7 bases are a match to TRBD2. Germline assignment: CDR1 MNHNS and CDR2 SASEGT. The CDR3 sequence is 15 residues long. Unmatched junction bases numbered 9, after V lost 7 bases and J lost 0 bases. In DNA form, the CDR3 reads TGTGCCAGCACTACCTCTCGCGGGGGCTCCTACGAGCAGTACTTC. Protein product: CASTTSRGGSYEQYF.

This clonotype was observed a handful of times. This sequence joins TRBV6-4 and TRBJ2-2; 8 bases agree with TRBD1. Per germline, CDR1 MRHNA and CDR2 SNTAGT. V gave up 5 bases and J gave up 3 bases; unmatched junction bases: 5. The CDR3 is made up of 15 amino acids. The CDR3 loop reads CASSPSGGDTGELFF. The CDR3 coding sequence is TGTGCCAGCAGTCCCTCAGGGGGCGACACCGGGGAGCTGTTTTTT.

CDR3 in amino acids: CASSLQGAGGELFF. Written as DNA, the CDR3 is TGTGCCAGCAGCCTTCAGGGGGCCGGAGGAGAGCTGTTTTTT. V usage is TRBV6-1 and J usage is TRBJ2-2, with TRBD1 matching over 8 bases. The CDR3 loop spans 14 amino acids. Trimming took 6 bases from V and 11 from J; bases not matched to a gene: 11. From germline, CDR1 is MNHNS and CDR2 SASEGT.

The V call is TRBV5-4, the J call TRBJ2-2; D is perhaps TRBD2 (5 bases). Germline assignment: CDR1 SGHNT and CDR2 YYREEE (reference sequence). This CDR3 has 17 residues. With 4 bases removed from V and 1 base from J, the gap between germline ends came to 17 bases. In DNA, the CDR3 is TGTGCCAGCAGCCCGTTGTCCGCGGAGGTGAACACCGGGGAGCTGTTTTTT. Translated, it gives CASSPLSAEVNTGELFF.

The sample holds a few counts of this clonotype. This sequence joins TRBV27 and TRBJ2-1; 9 nucleotides line up with TRBD2. CDR1 and CDR2 from the germline V gene are MNHEY and SMNVEV (reference sequence). This CDR3 region has 14 residues. With 7 bases clipped from V and 8 bases from J, the junction kept 9 bases outside the gene matches. CDR3 sequence reads: CASKDSGSRYEQFF. The CDR3, as DNA: TGTGCCAGCAAGGATAGCGGGAGTCGGTATGAGCAGTTCTTC.

The table lists this clonotype with a few counts. V gene TRBV6-2 or TRBV6-3 combines with J gene TRBJ1-2; tentative D call: TRBD1 (5 bases). Trimming stripped 0 bases from V and 9 bases from J, with 14 bases between. The CDR3 has 14 amino acids. The germline V gene has CDR1 MNHEY and CDR2 SVGEGT. For the CDR3, the DNA is TGTGCCAGCAGTTACTCAGGGGCCGAGTGGCGCTACACCTTC. It specifies CASSYSGAEWRYTF.

In its sample, this clonotype was seen a few times. The chain joins TRBV7-3 to TRBJ1-1; 7 positions agree with TRBD1. Losses at the gene ends were 4 bases for V and 5 bases for J; bases not matched to a gene: 7. Germline CDR1 reads SGHTA; CDR2 reads FQGTGA. This CDR3 spans 14 amino acids. The CDR3 reads CASSSSGGETEAFF. CDR3 sequence (DNA): TGTGCCAGCAGCTCTTCAGGGGGAGAGACTGAAGCTTTCTTT.

This clonotype was seen once. V and J are TRBV4-2 and TRBJ1-5; TRBD1 matches 9 bases. CDR1 LGHNA and CDR2 YNFKEQ come from the germline V gene. Germline trimming cut 0 bases from V and 4 bases from J; bases unmatched to any gene: 7. The CDR3 is 17 residues long. Written as DNA, the CDR3 is TGTGCCAGCAGCCAAGATCGGGGGACAGGGAGGAATCAGCCCCAGCATTTT. It is translated as CASSQDRGTGRNQPQHF.

The rearrangement joins TRBV27 to TRBJ2-6; 9 bases align to TRBD1. From germline, CDR1 is MNHEY and CDR2 SMNVEV (reference sequence). V shed 5 bases, J shed 0 bases, and the junction held 8 bases outside the gene matches. CDR3 length equals 18 residues. The CDR3 DNA follows: TGTGCCAGCAGTGGACTGGGGACAGGGTACTCTGGGGCCAACGTCCTGACTTTC. It yields the protein CASSGLGTGYSGANVLTF.

The chain joins TRBV7-9 to TRBJ2-7; 7 positions match TRBD2. The CDR3 sequence is 15 residues long. V shed 6 bases, J shed 6 bases, and the junction held 14 bases outside the gene matches. CDR1 is SEHNR and CDR2 is FQNEAQ in the germline V gene (reference sequence). The CDR3 region has the DNA TGTGCCAGCAGGGGGGGACTGAGCGGGATCCTCGAGCAGTACTTC. Translating it yields CASRGGLSGILEQYF.

This clonotype was observed a handful of times. This chain connects TRBV20-1 to TRBJ2-7, with 11 bases identical to TRBD2. In germline, CDR1 is DFQATT, CDR2 SNEGSKA (reference sequence). This CDR3 contains 14 residues. V lost 6 bases to trimming and J lost 3 bases; unmatched junction nucleotides: 7. This chain's CDR3 is CSAFPTSGGYEQYF. The CDR3 DNA reads as TGCAGTGCCTTCCCCACTAGCGGGGGCTACGAGCAGTACTTC.

The chain combines TRBV2 with TRBJ1-5; maybe TRBD1 (6 bases). Trimming took off 6 bases at V and 5 bases at J, with 23 bases between the two ends. The length of the CDR3 is 17 residues. The germline CDR1 and CDR2 sequences are SNHLY and FYNNEI. CDR3 nucleotide sequence: TGTGCCAGCAGCTCCGTGTGGGGGCAGCGCCGGGATCAGCCCCAGCATTTT. Its protein is CASSSVWGQRRDQPQHF.

This clonotype was recorded once. The chain couples TRBV7-2 to TRBJ2-3, with 7 nucleotides matching TRBD2. The CDR3 length is 19 residues. The V segment lost 3 bases and the J segment 6 bases; nucleotides outside the gene matches: 21. From germline, CDR1 is SGHTA and CDR2 FQGNSA. Written as DNA, the CDR3 is TGTGCCAGCAGCTTGAGGGGTTCCGCGGGAGCAAGATTTAGGGATACGCAGTATTTT. Protein sequence: CASSLRGSAGARFRDTQYF.

Ten or more counts support this clonotype. The chain uses TRBV6-1 and TRBJ1-5, with no clear D. V was pared by 2 bases and J by 5 bases, with 10 bases between. This CDR3 spans 14 amino acids. Germline V gene data show CDR1 as MNHNS and CDR2 as SASEGT. The DNA for the CDR3 is TGTGCCAGCAGTGAACTAACGGACCATCAGCCCCAGCATTTT. Its protein is CASSELTDHQPQHF.